This T cell receptor (beta chain) emerged from a study of cytomegalovirus exposure and HLA in healthy donors. About the study: Around 81% of 300 to 450 genotyped donors fell in the Caucasian-associated ancestry cluster. Study conclusions and caveats: V- and J-gene trimming of TCR beta was linked (in a later analysis) to a missense DCLRE1C variant. In a later analysis, an Asian-associated ancestry cluster reportedly showed fewer N-insertions than the 666-donor mean.

PCR involved 60 Vbeta and 13 Jbeta primers. Assay used: immunoSEQ multiplex PCR; TCRdb lists only in-frame clones, some missing. The table shows about 190,000 clones, with over 65% occurring only once. On this clone itself: What it binds is not known.

Germline trimming cut 4 bases from V and 4 bases from J; bases unmatched to any gene: 11. CDR3 length: 16 amino acids. Germline CDR1 LGHNA, CDR2 YNFKEQ. The J gene is TRBJ1-2, the V gene TRBV4-2; 8 nucleotides line up with TRBD1. Sequences were obtained from PBMCs. The source of this sequence is a middle-aged man in good health and CMV-seropositive. The CDR3 nucleotides are TGTGCCAGCAGCCCCCACCAGCAGACAGGGGTCTATGGCTACACCTTC. Its translation: CASSPHQQTGVYGYTF.